This entry features one T cell receptor (beta chain) sequence. What it binds is not known. The germline CDR1 and CDR2 sequences are SGHNT and YYREEE (reference sequence). V was cut by 0 bases and J by 1 base, with 7 bases left in between. The CDR3 covers 14 residues. The data were obtained in a study of pediatric ulcerative colitis. One to two pinch biopsies were taken from the rectum during colonoscopy. No immunosuppressive drugs were given to ulcerative colitis patients before diagnostic colonoscopy. General study findings and limits: Compared with controls, ulcerative colitis showed greater blood-rectum clone sharing. Acute severe colitis showed lower rectal diversity from clonal expansions.

Sequencing depth was up to 500,000 reads per sample. This table comes from immunoSEQ multiplex PCR, and its TCRdb copy is limited to in-frame clones, with some not included. The data contain about 36,000 clones, around 73% of them seen just once; the ten biggest clones take up about 0.74%. This clonotype originated in a boy younger than 18 with moderate ulcerative colitis. Specimen: gut tissue. The genes are TRBV5-4 and TRBJ2-5; D uncertain. In DNA, the CDR3 is TGTGCCAGCAGCTTGGTGGGAACCCAAGAGACCCAGTACTTC. As protein: CASSLVGTQETQYF.